The clone carrying this TCR beta chain is termed medium-sized. Per the original methods: What underpinned the distant-metastasis classifier for papillary thyroid cancer was the set of CDR3 differences across clinicopathological groups. With MiXCR, TCRdb reprocessed the PCR reads. TCRdb's processing, not the authors' own work, is the source of the V and J calls. The sample includes 30,000 to 40,000 clones, approximately 20% of them seen just once. This specimen belongs to a study of metastatic and nonmetastatic thyroid tumors. CDR3 length: 16 residues. Looked up from germline, CDR1 is MNHNS and CDR2 is SASEGT. Trimming at V came to 9 bases and at J to 3 bases, leaving 16 bases not matched to a gene. There were no patients who had received any treatment before thyroid surgery.

The sequenced sample consisted of blood. This TCR was sampled from a female donor with papillary thyroid cancer or a benign thyroid nodule (not recorded which). Some clones in this sample may be carry-over from other donors' samples. J is TRBJ2-7 and V is TRBV6-1; 8 nucleotides agree with TRBD2. The CDR3 region is CASSGGGHSYHYEQYF. CDR3 DNA: TGTGCCAGTTCCGGGGGGGGACACTCCTATCACTACGAGCAGTACTTC.